Reported below is one T cell receptor beta chain. As yet, its antigen is unknown. V was shortened by 2 bases and J by 0 bases, with 14 bases between the two germline ends. CDR3 length: 17 residues. CDR1 LGHNA and CDR2 YNFKEQ come from the germline V gene. Both 60 Vbeta primers and 13 Jbeta primers went into the PCR. In the authors' workflow: In a later analysis, of 80 million or so unique beta chains, around 9.9 million appeared in at least two donors. The repertoire was sequenced with immunoSEQ multiplex PCR; TCRdb's copy has only in-frame clones and lacks some. D and trimming were read from the DNA, whereas the V and J calls and clone size are those reported in that table. The sample carries 80,000 to 95,000 clones, roughly three fifths recorded once. This sample was taken from a study of cytomegalovirus exposure and HLA in healthy donors. Whole-study results and caveats: Per a prior analysis, the majority of TCR beta V segments were productive roughly 90% or roughly 30% of the time.

The sequencing input was PBMCs. The sequence was collected from a woman in her 30s in good health and CMV-seronegative. This chain uses TRBV4-2 with TRBJ1-3; possible D gene TRBD1, 5 bases. The chain's CDR3 is CASSQTRGGYSGNTIYF. The CDR3 region has the DNA TGTGCCAGCAGCCAAACCCGGGGGGGGTACTCTGGAAACACCATATATTTT.